The clone carrying this T cell receptor beta chain appeared many times. TCRdb independently ran MiXCR on the 5' RACE reads; one entry per CDR3 protein. The repertoire holds some 62,000 distinct CDR3 sequences, more than 9% seen once, with 1.2% in the top ten. Germline V gene lookup returns CDR1 MNHEY and CDR2 SMNVEV (reference sequence). Trimming took off 5 bases at V and 4 bases at J, with 10 bases between the two ends. CDR3 length: 13 residues. The data stem from a study of early T cells in non-severe SARS-CoV-2 infection. Background on the study: Sequencing targeted bulk RNA from unsorted whole blood, leaving chains unpaired.

The sequencing sample was made of whole blood. The source is an adult who was a healthcare worker with PCR-confirmed SARS-CoV-2 infection or an uninfected control (not recorded which). The rearrangement links TRBV27 to TRBJ2-3; D is undetermined. This CDR3 reads CASSPRFADTQYF. In DNA, the CDR3 is TGTGCCAGCAGTCCCCGCTTTGCAGATACGCAGTATTTT.